This TCR beta chain appears in the sequencing data of a study of Ad26.COV2.S vaccination and SARS-CoV-2 variants. The data were produced by immunoSEQ multiplex PCR, yet TCRdb's version contains in-frame clones alone and is incomplete. The table includes some 190,000 clones, about 83% detected once. Comments on this clone: Its target is unknown.

Germline V lookup: CDR1 MGHRA, CDR2 YSYEKL. The CDR3 has 16 amino acids. After removal of 4 bases from V and 9 bases from J, the junction contained 15 bases not matched to a gene. Findings of the study overall: Recipients given vaccine exceeded placebo recipients in spike-specific TCR breadth. The study found similar non-spike TCR breadth in vaccine and placebo recipients.

The sequence was obtained from a human donor who had recovered from COVID-19. Here the sequenced sample was peripheral blood, taken after recovery from COVID-19. V gene TRBV4-1 combines with J gene TRBJ2-3; the match to TRBD1 covers 8 bases. This chain's CDR3 is CASSPSRGQGLRTQYF. The CDR3 DNA follows: TGCGCCAGCAGCCCATCCAGAGGACAGGGTTTACGCACGCAGTATTTT.